Detailed here is one T cell receptor beta chain. The antigen it binds to is not known. Qualities for individual bases were not recorded, and no much larger clone is one base off. The sample is drawn from a study of blood T cell repertoires in COVID-19 (dated by TCRdb to the early 2020s). In terms of the full investigation: The collaborator samples originated in the United States, Italy and Spain and spanned the acute and convalescent phases of COVID-19. The repertoires were released in a freely available public database intended as a resource for research on the immune response to SARS-CoV-2. The material from the prospective study consisted of cDNA or gDNA derived from T cells, B-cell-depleted T cells, or PBMCs. Subjects who had been exposed to COVID-19, were actively infected with it, or had recovered from it provided the deeply sampled blood TCRbeta repertoires that made up the dataset. Where HLA class I and class II types were available, the types were taken from metadata supplied by the sample provider, not from assay-based typing. The samples were drawn from two sources: the first 160 participants of the ongoing ImmuneRACE study, and fewer than 1,500 subjects contributed by 6 global collaborators. A de-identified subject ID, COVID-19 status, age in years and sex were almost always included in the sample metadata.

In the prospective study, participants were roughly 18 to 90 years old, resided in under 30 geographic areas of the United States, and were enrolled through a virtual design. Cohort assignment in the prospective study relied on participant-reported clinical history from a screening survey and a study questionnaire. For ImmuneRACE Cohort 3, a participant was defined as recovered based on two consecutive negative NP/OP PCR tests, clearance by a healthcare professional, or resolution of symptoms. In the prospective study, mobile phlebotomists collected whole blood, serum and a nasopharyngeal or oropharyngeal swab from each participant. Over an approximately 2-month period, participants in the prospective study had the option of providing additional blood draws and questionnaires. Before DNA extraction, blood samples from the prospective study were shipped at room temperature or frozen. TCRbeta CDR3 regions were amplified from genomic DNA using the immunoSEQ Assay, a bias-controlled multiplex PCR. Processing in the source paper ran as follows. The number of nucleated cells in each sample was estimated by amplification of reference gene primers within the assay. Sequence reads were collapsed and filtered to measure the absolute abundance of every unique TCRbeta CDR3 rearrangement. Productive Simpson clonality was computed per sample as the square root of Simpson's diversity index over productive rearrangements. The clones in this table, taken by TCRdb from immuneACCESS, are in-frame only. Not every clone is retained; where verified, under half of the shortfall comes from an unresolved V gene, and the cause of the rest is unknown. V and J calls plus clone size are reproduced from that table; the DNA served to infer D and trimming. The sample records roughly 250,000 clones, around 86% of which are singletons. The ten largest make up roughly 1.6% of the sample.

The germline V gene yields SGHRS for CDR1 and YFSETQ for CDR2. V is pared back by 1 base and J by 4 bases, with 8 bases lying between the germline termini. Taken from cysteine to phenylalanine, the CDR3 has 13 residues. The read is trimmed to its CDR3 DNA, 39 bases read in frame from base 1. Beyond this particular receptor, the publication reports: The amount of clinical and demographic metadata varied by source and participant and was provided uncurated.

Rearrangement joined TRBV5-1 to TRBJ2-5; the D gene is possibly TRBD1, with 5 bases matching. The TCR comes from a woman aged 45-65 years who had recovered from COVID-19. Sequencing used PBMCs or T cells enriched from blood (not recorded which). The bases are TGCGCCAGCAGCTTGTTAGGGGTAGAGACCCAGTACTTC. Protein translation: CASSLLGVETQYF. Beyond the CDR3, the reference TRBV5-1 and TRBJ2-5 genes provide the residues; the full variable domain reads: KAGVTQTPRYLIKTRGQQVTLSCSPISGHRSVSWYQQTPGQGLQFLFEYFSETQRNKGNFPGRFSGRQFSNSRSEMNVSTLELGDSALYLCASSLLGVETQYFGPGTRLLVL.